This T cell receptor (beta chain) came from a study of post-analysis software for immune sequencing data. The V and J ends lost 3 bases and 7 bases respectively, with 8 bases between them. Germline loops: CDR1 LGHDT, CDR2 YNNKEL (reference sequence). The CDR3 runs to 12 residues. Overall study findings and caveats: TRBV segments more frequent in patients than in controls numbered about five and included TRBV5-6, TRBV5-1 and TRBV20-1.

The library was made from cDNA and included unique molecular identifiers. The source material, about 0.9 to 11 million T cells, gave rise to 450,000 to 550,000 cDNA molecules. One entry per CDR3 protein, called by TCRdb with MiXCR from the PCR reads. The repertoire consists of around 150,000 distinct CDR3 sequences, with 36% occurring once and the leading ten covering around 30%. This clonotype was seen more than once but under ten times. Antigen specificity is unknown. The TCR originated in a girl between 10 and 17 years old with multiple sclerosis. V gene TRBV3-1 combines with J gene TRBJ2-3; unclear D gene. This specimen was blood, taken after autologous hematopoietic stem cell transplantation. The CDR3 nucleotides are TGTGCCAGCAGCCAGGTCGTAAATACGCAGTATTTT. Translated, it gives CASSQVVNTQYF.